One and the same sample provided the 2 T cell receptor beta chains below, sequenced in a study of shared clonotypes between healthy human individuals. Libraries were prepared by immunoSEQ multiplex PCR; TCRdb keeps only in-frame clonotypes and omits some of them. The sample has some 600,000 clones; about 96% are singletons. Naive CD8 cells comprised CD45RO-negative, CCR7-positively selected cells, excluding terminally differentiated effector memory CD45RA+ cells. The sequencing input was naive CD8+ T cells sorted from blood. These receptors were obtained from a woman aged 25 to 39 in good health.

The chain has TRBV19 and TRBJ2-3; 10 bases map to TRBD2. J gave up 6 bases and V 3 bases, and 9 bases lay outside the gene matches. Germline loops: CDR1 LNHDA, CDR2 SQIVND (reference sequence). The CDR3 has 16 residues. The CDR3 is CASSIRASGSSDTQYF. The CDR3 bases are TGTGCCAGTAGTATTCGAGCTAGCGGGAGTTCGGATACGCAGTATTTT.

The chain has TRBV7-8 and TRBJ1-2; D remains ambiguous. The CDR3 is made up of 14 amino acids. The germline V gene encodes CDR1 SGHVS and CDR2 FQNEAQ. V was cut by 3 bases and J by 5 bases, with 13 bases left in between. CDR3 DNA: TGTGCCAGCAGCTTTCATCCCCCAACTTATGGCTACACCTTC. Translated: CASSFHPPTYGYTF.